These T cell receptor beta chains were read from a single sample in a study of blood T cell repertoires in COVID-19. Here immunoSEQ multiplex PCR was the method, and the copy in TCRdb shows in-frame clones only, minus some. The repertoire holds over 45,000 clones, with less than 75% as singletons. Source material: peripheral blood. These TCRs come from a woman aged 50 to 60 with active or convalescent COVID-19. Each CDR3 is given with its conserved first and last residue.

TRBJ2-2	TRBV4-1	CASSQTGTGGENTGELFF
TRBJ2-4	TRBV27	CASCRTSGTSKNIQYF
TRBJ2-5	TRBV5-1	CASSASGSGRVETQYF
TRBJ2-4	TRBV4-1	CASSQDPQAIQYF
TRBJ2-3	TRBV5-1	CASSLTGREGLRTDTQYF
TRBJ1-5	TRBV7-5	CVRRSRGPNQPQHF
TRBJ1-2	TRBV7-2	CASSLTLYYGYTF
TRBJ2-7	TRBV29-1	CSVALAGLNYEQYF
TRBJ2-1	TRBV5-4	CASSFQAGGVHEQFF
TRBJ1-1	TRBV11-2	CASSRTANTEAFF
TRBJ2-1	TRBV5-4	CASSPPTGSFQNEQFF
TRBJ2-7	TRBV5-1	CASSFSGMGYEQYF
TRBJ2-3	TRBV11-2	CASSTRTGIGDTQYF
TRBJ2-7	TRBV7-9	CASSSMTSGSSYEQYF
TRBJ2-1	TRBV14	CASSQALAGFYNEQFF
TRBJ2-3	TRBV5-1	CASSLLAGKTDTQYF
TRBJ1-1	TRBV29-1	CSVLEAMNTEAFF
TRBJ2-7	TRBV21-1	CASSKAEGTGSEQYF
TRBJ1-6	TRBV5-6	CASSLGTRNSPLHF
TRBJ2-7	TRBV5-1	CASSLRQGYDEQYF
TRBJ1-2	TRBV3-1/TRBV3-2	CASSQFTGGTSGYTF
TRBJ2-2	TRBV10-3	CAITRTSGSTGELFF